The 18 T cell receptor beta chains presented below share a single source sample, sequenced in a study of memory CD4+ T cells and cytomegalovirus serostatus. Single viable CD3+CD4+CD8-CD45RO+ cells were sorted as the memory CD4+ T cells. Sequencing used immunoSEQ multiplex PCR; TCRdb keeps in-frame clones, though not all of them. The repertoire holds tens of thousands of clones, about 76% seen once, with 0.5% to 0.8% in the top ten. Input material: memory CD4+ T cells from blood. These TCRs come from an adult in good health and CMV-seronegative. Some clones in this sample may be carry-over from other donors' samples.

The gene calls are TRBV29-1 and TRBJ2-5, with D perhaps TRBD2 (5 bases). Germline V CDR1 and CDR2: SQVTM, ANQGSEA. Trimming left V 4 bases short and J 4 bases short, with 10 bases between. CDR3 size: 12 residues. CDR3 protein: CSVVGSRETQYF. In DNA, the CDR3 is TGCAGCGTTGTGGGGAGTCGAGAGACCCAGTACTTC.

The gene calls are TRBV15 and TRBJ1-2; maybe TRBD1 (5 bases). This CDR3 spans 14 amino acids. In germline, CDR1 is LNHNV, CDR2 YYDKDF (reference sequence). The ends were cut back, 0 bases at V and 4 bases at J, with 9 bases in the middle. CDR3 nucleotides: TGTGCCACCAGCAGAGATGTGGGGGTCTATGGCTACACCTTC. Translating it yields CATSRDVGVYGYTF.

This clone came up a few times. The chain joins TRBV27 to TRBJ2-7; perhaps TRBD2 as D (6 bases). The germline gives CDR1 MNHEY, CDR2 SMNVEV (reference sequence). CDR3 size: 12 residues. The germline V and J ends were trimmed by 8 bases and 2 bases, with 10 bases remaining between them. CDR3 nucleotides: TGTGCCAGCCGGGACTCGGCCTACGAGCAGTACTTC. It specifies CASRDSAYEQYF.

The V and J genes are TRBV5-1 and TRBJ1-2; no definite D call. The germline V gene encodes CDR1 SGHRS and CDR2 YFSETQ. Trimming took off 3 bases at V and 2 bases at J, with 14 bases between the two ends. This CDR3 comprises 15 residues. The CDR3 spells CASSSVTPRNYGYTF. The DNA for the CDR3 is TGCGCCAGCAGCTCCGTAACCCCGCGGAACTATGGCTACACCTTC.

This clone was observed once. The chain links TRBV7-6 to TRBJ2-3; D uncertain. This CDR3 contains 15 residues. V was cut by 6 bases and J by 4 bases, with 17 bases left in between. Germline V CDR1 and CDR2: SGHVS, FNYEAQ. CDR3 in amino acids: CASSHIEAAADTQYF. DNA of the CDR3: TGTGCCAGCAGTCACATCGAGGCGGCCGCAGATACGCAGTATTTT.

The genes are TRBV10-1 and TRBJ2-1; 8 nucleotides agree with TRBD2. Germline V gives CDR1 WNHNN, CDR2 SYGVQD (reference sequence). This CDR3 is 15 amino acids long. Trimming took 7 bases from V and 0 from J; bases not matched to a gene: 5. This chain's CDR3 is CASIHAGGSYNEQFF. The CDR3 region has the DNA TGCGCCAGCATTCATGCGGGGGGCTCCTACAATGAGCAGTTCTTC.

The chain's CDR3 is CASSLKQGMNTEAFF. The CDR3 DNA is TGCGCCAGCAGCTTAAAACAGGGAATGAACACTGAAGCTTTCTTT. J is TRBJ1-1 and V is TRBV5-1; TRBD1 might be the D (6 bases). Per germline, CDR1 SGHRS and CDR2 YFSETQ. V was clipped by 2 bases and J by 0 bases, with 11 bases between them. The CDR3 has 15 residues.

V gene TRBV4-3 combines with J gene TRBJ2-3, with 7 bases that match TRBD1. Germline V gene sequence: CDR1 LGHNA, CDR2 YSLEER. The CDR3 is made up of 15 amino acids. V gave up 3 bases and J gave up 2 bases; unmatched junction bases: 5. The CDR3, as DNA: TGCGCCAGCAGCCAGGGGGACAGAACCACAGATACGCAGTATTTT. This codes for CASSQGDRTTDTQYF.

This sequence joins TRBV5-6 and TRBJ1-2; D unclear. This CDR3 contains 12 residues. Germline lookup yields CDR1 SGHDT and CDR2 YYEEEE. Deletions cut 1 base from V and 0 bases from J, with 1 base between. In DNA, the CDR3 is TGTGCCAGCAGCTTGTCTAACTATGGCTACACCTTC. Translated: CASSLSNYGYTF.

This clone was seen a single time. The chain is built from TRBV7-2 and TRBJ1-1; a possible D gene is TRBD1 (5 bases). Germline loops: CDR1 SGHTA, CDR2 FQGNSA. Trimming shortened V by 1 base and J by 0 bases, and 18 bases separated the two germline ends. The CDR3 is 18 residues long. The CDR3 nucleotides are TGTGCCAGCAGCTTAGTTCCAGGGTTGCTACTCATGAACACTGAAGCTTTCTTT. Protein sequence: CASSLVPGLLLMNTEAFF.

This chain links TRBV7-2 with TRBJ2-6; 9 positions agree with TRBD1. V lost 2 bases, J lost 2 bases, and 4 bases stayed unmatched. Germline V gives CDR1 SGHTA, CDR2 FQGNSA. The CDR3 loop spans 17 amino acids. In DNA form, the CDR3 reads TGTGCCAGCAGCTTATCTAGGGACAGGGCTGGGGCCAACGTCCTGACTTTC. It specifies CASSLSRDRAGANVLTF.

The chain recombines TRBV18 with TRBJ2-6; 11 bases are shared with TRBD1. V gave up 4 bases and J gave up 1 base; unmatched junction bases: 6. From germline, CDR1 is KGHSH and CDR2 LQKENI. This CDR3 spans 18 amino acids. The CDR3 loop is CASSQSGTGGSGANVLTF. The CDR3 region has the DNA TGTGCCAGCTCACAATCCGGGACAGGGGGGTCTGGGGCCAACGTCCTGACTTTC.

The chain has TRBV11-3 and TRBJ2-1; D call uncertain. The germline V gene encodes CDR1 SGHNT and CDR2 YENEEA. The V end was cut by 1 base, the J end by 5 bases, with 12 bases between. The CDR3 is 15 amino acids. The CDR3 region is CASSLGQTKHNEQFF. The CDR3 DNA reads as TGTGCCAGCAGCTTAGGACAAACGAAACACAATGAGCAGTTCTTC.

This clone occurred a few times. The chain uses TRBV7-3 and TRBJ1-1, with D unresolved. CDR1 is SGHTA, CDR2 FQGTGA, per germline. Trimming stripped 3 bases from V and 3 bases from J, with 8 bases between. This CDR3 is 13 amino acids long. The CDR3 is CASSFGRDTEAFF. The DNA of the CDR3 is TGTGCCAGCAGCTTCGGGAGGGACACTGAAGCTTTCTTT.

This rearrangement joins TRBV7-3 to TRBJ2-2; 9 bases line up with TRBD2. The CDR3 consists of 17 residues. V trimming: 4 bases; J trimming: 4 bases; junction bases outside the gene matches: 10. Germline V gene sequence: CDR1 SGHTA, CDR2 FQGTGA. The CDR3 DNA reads TGTGCCAGCAGCTATTTCCCGGGACTAGCAGCCACCGGGGAGCTGTTTTTT. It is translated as CASSYFPGLAATGELFF.

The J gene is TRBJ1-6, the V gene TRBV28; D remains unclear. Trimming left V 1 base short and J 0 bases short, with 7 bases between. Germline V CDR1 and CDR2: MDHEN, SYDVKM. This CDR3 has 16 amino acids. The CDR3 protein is CASSLSANSYNSPLHF. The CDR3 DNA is TGTGCCAGCAGTTTATCGGCAAACTCCTATAATTCACCCCTCCACTTT.

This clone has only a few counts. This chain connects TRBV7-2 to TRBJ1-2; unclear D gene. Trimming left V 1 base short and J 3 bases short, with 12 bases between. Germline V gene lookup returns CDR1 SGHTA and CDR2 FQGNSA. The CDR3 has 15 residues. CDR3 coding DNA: TGTGCCAGCAGCTTAGAAGGCAGCTCCTACTATGGCTACACCTTC. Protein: CASSLEGSSYYGYTF.

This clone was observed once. The CDR3 here is CASSRQVRDTGELFF. CDR3 in DNA: TGTGCCAGCAGCCGACAGGTTAGGGACACCGGGGAGCTGTTTTTT. The V and J genes are TRBV6-5 and TRBJ2-2, with D tentatively TRBD1 (6 bases). V lost 6 bases and J 3 bases, leaving 14 bases between the germline ends. The CDR3 is 15 residues long. CDR1 and CDR2 (germline): MNHEY, SVGAGI.